This TCR beta chain stems from a study of T cells expressing NK-cell markers. About the study: It was sorted CD3+CD56-NKG2C+, CD3+CD56+NKG2C- and CD3+CD56+NKG2C+ T cells that provided the TCR beta repertoires. One of the eight sequenced donors was seronegative, whereas the other seven were HCMV-seropositive.

The CDR3 covers 18 residues. Per the germline V gene, CDR1 is SEHNR and CDR2 is FQNEAQ (reference sequence). The TCR beta cDNA came from 5'RACE template switching with UMIs. One entry per CDR3 protein, without DNA, is what TCRdb gives after re-calling the 5' RACE reads. The repertoire table contains about 430,000 distinct CDR3 sequences. This receptor was taken from a woman between 45 and 65 years old in good health. The sample comprised blood T cells: a sorted CD56 or NKG2C T cell subset, CD4+ or CD8+ T cells, or bulk PBMC T cells (not recorded which). The chain combines TRBV7-9 with TRBJ2-1; TCRdb's D call, TRBD1, is unchecked because there is no DNA. The CDR3 region is CASSLNPLGRASYNEQFF.